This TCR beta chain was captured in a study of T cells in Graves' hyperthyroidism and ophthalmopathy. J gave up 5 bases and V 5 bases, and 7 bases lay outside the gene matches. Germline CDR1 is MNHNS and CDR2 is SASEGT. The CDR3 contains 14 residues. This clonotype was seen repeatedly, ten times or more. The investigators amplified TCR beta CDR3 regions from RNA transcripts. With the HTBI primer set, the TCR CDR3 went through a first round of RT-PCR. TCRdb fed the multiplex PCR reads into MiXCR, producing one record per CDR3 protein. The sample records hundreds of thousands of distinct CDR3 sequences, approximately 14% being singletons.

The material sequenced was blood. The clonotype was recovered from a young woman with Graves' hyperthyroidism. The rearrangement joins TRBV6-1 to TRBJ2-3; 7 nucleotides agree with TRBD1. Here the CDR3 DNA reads TGTGCCAGCAGTTACCGGACAGGTGAAGATACGCAGTATTTT. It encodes CASSYRTGEDTQYF.